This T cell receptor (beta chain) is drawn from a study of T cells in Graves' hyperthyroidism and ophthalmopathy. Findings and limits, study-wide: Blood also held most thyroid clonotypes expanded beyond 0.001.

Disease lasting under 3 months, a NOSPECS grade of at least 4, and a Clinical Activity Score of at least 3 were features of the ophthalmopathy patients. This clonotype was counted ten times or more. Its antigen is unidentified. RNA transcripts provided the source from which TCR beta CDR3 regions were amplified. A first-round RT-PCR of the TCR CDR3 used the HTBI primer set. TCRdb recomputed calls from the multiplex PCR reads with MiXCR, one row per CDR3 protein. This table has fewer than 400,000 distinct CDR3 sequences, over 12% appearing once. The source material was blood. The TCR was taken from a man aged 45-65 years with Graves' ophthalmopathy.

The CDR3 DNA reads as TGCAGTGCTAGGGCGCGAGAACTAGCGGGCAACTCCTACGAGCAGTACTTC. Translation: CSARARELAGNSYEQYF. J is TRBJ2-7 and V is TRBV20-1; TRBD2 aligns across 9 bases. Per the germline V gene, CDR1 is DFQATT and CDR2 is SNEGSKA (reference sequence). V was clipped by 3 bases and J by 0 bases; unmatched bases: 12. The CDR3 runs to 17 residues.